These T cell receptor beta chains were read from a single sample in a study. TCRdb passed the RT-PCR reads through MiXCR, listing each CDR3 protein once. The top ten hold 3.6% of the sample, which has 550,000 to 750,000 distinct CDR3 sequences, around 14% seen once. Material: memory CD4+ T cells from blood. The receptors shown here come from a female donor in good health, serving as a healthy control. Each CDR3 is given with its conserved first and last residue. Fields, in order: D gene, J gene, V gene, clone size, CDR3 DNA, CDR3 protein. A D gene is named only where the DNA matches it firmly. Expanded clones get a size class; other rows say once, few or many, or leave the size out.

.,TRBJ2-6,TRBV6-6,.,TGTGCCAGCCTTGGGGTTAGGGCTGGGGCCAACGTCCTGACTTTC,CASLGVRAGANVLTF
.,TRBJ2-5,TRBV20-1,many,TGCAGTGCCATCCGGGCACCTGGAGAGACCCAGTACTTC,CSAIRAPGETQYF
TRBD1,TRBJ2-7,TRBV7-9,few,TGTGCCAGCAGCTCCTTGGACAGGGTCTACGAGCAGTACTTC,CASSSLDRVYEQYF
.,TRBJ2-1,TRBV6-5,.,TGTGCCAGCAGTTACTCGGGGCGGCGGTACTCCTACAATGAGCAGTTCTTC,CASSYSGRRYSYNEQFF
.,TRBJ2-7,TRBV7-2,many,TGTGCCAGCAGCTTAACGTTTAGTCCCCAGTACGAGCAGTACTTC,CASSLTFSPQYEQYF
TRBD2,TRBJ2-5,TRBV27,.,TGTGCCAGCAGTTTTGGCCCGGGGGGGACCCAGTACTTC,CASSFGPGGTQYF
TRBD1,TRBJ1-1,TRBV7-2,few,TGTGCCAGCAGCTTTTCGGCAGGGGGCAAAGGGGGTACTGAAGCTTTCTTT,CASSFSAGGKGGTEAFF
.,TRBJ1-5,TRBV21-1,few,TGTGCCAGCAGCACAGGGACAAGAACAGATCAGCCCCAGCATTTT,CASSTGTRTDQPQHF
.,TRBJ2-5,TRBV7-2,many,TGTGCCAGCAGCTTAGATAACTGGCAAGAGACCCAGTACTTC,CASSLDNWQETQYF
.,TRBJ1-5,TRBV5-6,few,TGTGCCAGCAGTTGGGGGCCTTCCTCTTCGTTTGGGAGCAATCAGCCCCAGCATTTT,CASSWGPSSSFGSNQPQHF
.,TRBJ2-7,TRBV20-1,many,TGCAGTGCTAAATCGGGGAAGGGTACCTACGAGCAGTACTTC,CSAKSGKGTYEQYF
.,TRBJ2-5,TRBV5-6,many,TGTGCCAGCAGCCGGATAGAGGCGGAGACCCAGTACTTC,CASSRIEAETQYF
.,TRBJ1-6,TRBV4-2,few,TGTGCCAGCAGCCAAGACTCCTATTCACCCCTCCACTTT,CASSQDSYSPLHF
.,TRBJ1-4,TRBV7-6,many,TGTGCCAGCAGCCGGAACAGGGCTGGGGAAAAACTGTTTTTT,CASSRNRAGEKLFF
TRBD1,TRBJ1-2,TRBV6-1,.,TGTGCCAGCAGTCCCGACAGGGGCGCCTATGGCTACACCTTC,CASSPDRGAYGYTF
.,TRBJ2-7,TRBV7-3,.,TGTGCCACAAGCGCCTCGGGTCCTCAGAACTCCTACGAGCAGTACTTC,CATSASGPQNSYEQYF
TRBD2,TRBJ2-2,TRBV30,.,TGTGCCTGTGCGGGCGGGAGCCGGACCGGGGAGCTGTTTTTT,CACAGGSRTGELFF
.,TRBJ1-2,TRBV20-1,.,TGCAGTGCTAGTAGGGGGGGCTATGGCTACACCTTC,CSASRGGYGYTF
.,TRBJ1-1,TRBV28,.,TGTGCCAGCAGTACGCGCAGGGGCAACACTGAAGCTTTCTTT,CASSTRRGNTEAFF
.,TRBJ1-5,TRBV7-2,.,TGTGCCAGCAGCCCGAGCCAGCGGTTCGTGAATAATCAGCCCCAGCATTTT,CASSPSQRFVNNQPQHF
.,TRBJ1-2,TRBV4-3,few,TGCGCCAGCAGCCAAGATCGCGGTGCTAACTATGGCTACACCTTC,CASSQDRGANYGYTF
TRBD1,TRBJ1-1,TRBV6-1,.,TGTGCCAGCAGCATAGGAGGGGGCAGGACTGAAGCTTTCTTT,CASSIGGGRTEAFF
TRBD2,TRBJ2-5,TRBV7-2,many,TGTGCCAGCAGCTCTCCTAGCGGGAGTCGGGAGACCCAGTACTTC,CASSSPSGSRETQYF
.,TRBJ1-1,TRBV5-1,.,TGCGCCAGCAGGAAAACAGCCGGGACCTTCGAAGCTTTCTTT,CASRKTAGTFEAFF
TRBD1,TRBJ2-7,TRBV5-1,.,TGCGCCAGCAGCTTAACAACCGGGACAGGGAAGTACGAGCAGTACTTC,CASSLTTGTGKYEQYF
TRBD2,TRBJ2-7,TRBV20-1,few,TGCAGCCCCTCCGGGACTAGCGCCCACGAGCAGTACTTC,CSPSGTSAHEQYF
TRBD1,TRBJ1-3,TRBV5-6,few,TGTGCCAGCAGCTTCAGGGGGTTAAGCTCTGGAAACACCATATATTTT,CASSFRGLSSGNTIYF
.,TRBJ2-1,TRBV5-1,few,TGCGCCAGCAGCACGGGCCGTGGGCAGTTCTTC,CASSTGRGQFF
.,TRBJ1-2,TRBV4-3,many,TGCGCCAGCAGCCAAACAAACAGCAATGGCTACACCTTC,CASSQTNSNGYTF
.,TRBJ1-2,TRBV20-1,few,TGCAGTGCTCCCGTCCCCAGTTGGGGCTACACCTTC,CSAPVPSWGYTF
TRBD2,TRBJ2-7,TRBV7-2,.,TGTGCCAGCAGCTTAGATGCGGGAGGGACCTACGAGCAGTACTTC,CASSLDAGGTYEQYF
.,TRBJ2-6,TRBV18,.,TGTGCCAGCTCTCAAAAGATTTCTGGGGCCAACGTCCTGACTTTC,CASSQKISGANVLTF
.,TRBJ2-5,TRBV2,few,TGTGCCAGCAAGACGGAAACGTGGGGACGGGAGACCCAGTACTTC,CASKTETWGRETQYF
.,TRBJ2-3,TRBV20-1,many,TGCAGTGCTCGCTATTCCTCGGATACGCAGTATTTT,CSARYSSDTQYF
TRBD1,TRBJ2-1,TRBV7-9,.,TGTGCCAGCAGCTCCGGACAGGGCGAGCAGTTCTTC,CASSSGQGEQFF
.,TRBJ1-1,TRBV28,.,TGTGCCAGCACCGTTGGAGGGACCTTGAACACTGAAGCTTTCTTT,CASTVGGTLNTEAFF
TRBD2,TRBJ2-3,TRBV20-1,.,TGCAGTGCTAGCCCAGCGGGGGGGTTGAGGGATACGCAGTATTTT,CSASPAGGLRDTQYF